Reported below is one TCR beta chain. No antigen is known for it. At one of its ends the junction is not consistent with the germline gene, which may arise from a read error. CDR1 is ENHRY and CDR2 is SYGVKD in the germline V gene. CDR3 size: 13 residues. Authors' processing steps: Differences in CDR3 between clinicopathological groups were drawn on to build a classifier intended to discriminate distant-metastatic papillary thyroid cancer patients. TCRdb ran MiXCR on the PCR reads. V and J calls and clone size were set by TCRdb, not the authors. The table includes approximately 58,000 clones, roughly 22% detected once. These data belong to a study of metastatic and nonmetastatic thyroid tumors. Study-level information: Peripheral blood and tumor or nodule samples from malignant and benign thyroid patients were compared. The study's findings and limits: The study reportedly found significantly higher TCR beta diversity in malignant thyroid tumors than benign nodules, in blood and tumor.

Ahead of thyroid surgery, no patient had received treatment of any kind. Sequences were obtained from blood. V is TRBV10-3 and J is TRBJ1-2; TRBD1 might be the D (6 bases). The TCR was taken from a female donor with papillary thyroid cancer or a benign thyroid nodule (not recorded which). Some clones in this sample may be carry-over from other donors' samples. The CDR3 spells CSISPDSVYGYPF. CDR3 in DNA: TGTTCCATCAGCCCGGACAGTGTCTATGGCTACCCCTTC.